A selection of T cell receptor beta chains follows, all from one sample in a study of PD-1 blockade in classical Hodgkin lymphoma. This table comes from immunoSEQ multiplex PCR, and its TCRdb copy is limited to in-frame clones, with some not included. Seen here are roughly 81,000 clones, 92% observed once, and the top ten hold approximately 2.6%. This material consisted of peripheral blood mononuclear cells (PBMCs), taken before the second cycle of nivolumab. The origin of the receptors is a human donor with classical Hodgkin lymphoma. The CDR3 runs from the conserved cysteine through the conserved F or W. D genes are given only for firm matches. Clone size appears in some rows only: once, few, many, or a class for an expanded clone.

V gene	J gene	D gene	clone size	CDR3 DNA	CDR3 protein
TRBV18	TRBJ2-7	NA	NA	TGTGCCAGCTCACCGGAAATGGTCGCCTACGAGCAGTACTTC	CASSPEMVAYEQYF
TRBV28	TRBJ1-2	NA	few	TGTGCCAGCAGTGTCCCAGGAGAGGCCTATGGCTACACCTTC	CASSVPGEAYGYTF
TRBV11-2	TRBJ1-3	NA	NA	TGTGCCAGCAGCATGGCGGCTACTACTGGAAACACCATATATTTT	CASSMAATTGNTIYF
TRBV11-2	TRBJ1-1	NA	NA	TGTGCCAGCAGCCCTAGGGGGATGAACACTGAAGCTTTCTTT	CASSPRGMNTEAFF
TRBV15	TRBJ2-2	TRBD2	NA	TGTGCCACCAGCAGACACCGAGGCGGGGGTGGTCGCGCCGGGGAGCTGTTTTTT	CATSRHRGGGGRAGELFF
TRBV27	TRBJ1-1	NA	few	TGTGCCAGCAGTTTTGGGGACATCTCTGAAGCTTTCTTT	CASSFGDISEAFF
TRBV11-2	TRBJ2-5	NA	NA	TGTGCCAGCAGCTTCAGAGCGTATGGAGAGACCCAGTACTTC	CASSFRAYGETQYF
TRBV5-1	TRBJ2-1	NA	NA	TGCGCCAGCAGCTCCCAGGGGGGGGCGATTGAGCAGTTCTTC	CASSSQGGAIEQFF
TRBV7-3	TRBJ2-2	NA	NA	TGTGCCAGCAGCTTAACCTTGCAGCGGCCCGGGGAGCTGTTTTTT	CASSLTLQRPGELFF
TRBV28	TRBJ2-7	TRBD2	NA	TGTGCCAGCAGTTTATTTCGGGGCGGGGGTGAGGGCGAGCAGTACTTC	CASSLFRGGGEGEQYF
TRBV27	TRBJ2-5	NA	once	TGTGCCAGCAGTTTAGAATGGTCGGAGACCCAGTACTTC	CASSLEWSETQYF
TRBV5-1	TRBJ2-3	TRBD2	NA	TGCGCCAGCAGCTTTGCCCCAGCGGGAGCCCCAGATACGCAGTATTTT	CASSFAPAGAPDTQYF
TRBV6-6	TRBJ1-2	NA	NA	TGTGCCAGCAGCCATATGAAGGACAGACACTATGGCTACACCTTC	CASSHMKDRHYGYTF